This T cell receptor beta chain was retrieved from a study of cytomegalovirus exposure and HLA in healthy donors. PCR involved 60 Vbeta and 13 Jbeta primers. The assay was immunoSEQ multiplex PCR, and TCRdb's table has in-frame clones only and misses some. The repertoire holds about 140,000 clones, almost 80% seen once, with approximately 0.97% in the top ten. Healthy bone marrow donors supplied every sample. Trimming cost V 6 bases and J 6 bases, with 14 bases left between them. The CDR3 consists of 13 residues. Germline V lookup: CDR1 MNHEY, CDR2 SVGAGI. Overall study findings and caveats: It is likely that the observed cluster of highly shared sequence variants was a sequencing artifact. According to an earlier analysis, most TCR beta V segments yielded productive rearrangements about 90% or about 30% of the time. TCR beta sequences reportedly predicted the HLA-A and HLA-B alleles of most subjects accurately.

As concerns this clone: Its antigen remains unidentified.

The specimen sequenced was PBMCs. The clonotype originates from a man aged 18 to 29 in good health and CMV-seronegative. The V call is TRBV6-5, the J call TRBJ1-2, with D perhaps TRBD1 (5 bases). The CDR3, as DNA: TGTGCCAGCAGCACCCGGGACTATCATGGCTACACCTTC. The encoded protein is CASSTRDYHGYTF.